These T cell receptor beta chains were read from a single sample in a study of molecular identifiers for immune sequencing clone quantification. TCRdb reprocessed the PCR reads with MiXCR, giving one entry per CDR3 protein. The table lists about 510,000 distinct CDR3 sequences, roughly a fifth of them singletons. The source material was naive CD8+ T cells from blood, with Jurkat cell RNA spiked in. These receptors all stem from a human donor in good health. Some libraries in this study had Jurkat cell RNA spiked in. CDR3s leave out the opening cysteine and the closing phenylalanine or tryptophan. A D gene is named only where the DNA matches it firmly. Rows give clone size only sometimes, using once, few, many, or a class for an expanded clone.

abundance: NA
d_gene: NA
v_gene: TRBV4-3
j_gene: TRBJ1-1
CDR3aa: ASSQEEGVDTEAF

abundance: many
d_gene: NA
v_gene: TRBV5-6
j_gene: TRBJ1-2
CDR3aa: ASSFSGDYGYT

abundance: NA
d_gene: TRBD1
v_gene: TRBV7-9
j_gene: TRBJ2-6
CDR3aa: ASSPTLDQGALPGANVLT

abundance: few
d_gene: NA
v_gene: TRBV9
j_gene: TRBJ1-4
CDR3aa: ASSGEAGRLNEKLF

abundance: few
d_gene: NA
v_gene: TRBV27
j_gene: TRBJ2-2
CDR3aa: ASSSTTSNTGELF

abundance: NA
d_gene: NA
v_gene: TRBV30
j_gene: TRBJ2-4
CDR3aa: AWSVLGDIQY

abundance: NA
d_gene: NA
v_gene: TRBV12-5
j_gene: TRBJ2-2
CDR3aa: ASGLTYGADTGELF

abundance: many
d_gene: NA
v_gene: TRBV14
j_gene: TRBJ1-3
CDR3aa: ASSQVDSSGNTIY

abundance: NA
d_gene: NA
v_gene: TRBV4-2
j_gene: TRBJ1-1
CDR3aa: ASSQRGGRVEMNTEAF

abundance: NA
d_gene: TRBD1
v_gene: TRBV27
j_gene: TRBJ2-7
CDR3aa: ASSLGQFYGQY

abundance: NA
d_gene: NA
v_gene: TRBV20-1
j_gene: TRBJ2-2
CDR3aa: SAREVGVLFGELF

abundance: few
d_gene: TRBD1
v_gene: TRBV30
j_gene: TRBJ1-2
CDR3aa: AGLTTGTAYGYT

abundance: once
d_gene: TRBD1
v_gene: TRBV11-2
j_gene: TRBJ2-5
CDR3aa: ASSRRTGGIQETQY

abundance: NA
d_gene: NA
v_gene: TRBV7-6
j_gene: TRBJ2-5
CDR3aa: ASSLSLGEAQY

abundance: many
d_gene: NA
v_gene: TRBV6-2/TRBV6-3
j_gene: TRBJ2-3
CDR3aa: ASSLSGMQY

abundance: many
d_gene: NA
v_gene: TRBV7-8
j_gene: TRBJ2-3
CDR3aa: ASSPSLLTDTQY

abundance: NA
d_gene: NA
v_gene: TRBV20-1
j_gene: TRBJ1-4
CDR3aa: SARETPYEKLF

abundance: NA
d_gene: TRBD2
v_gene: TRBV6-2/TRBV6-3
j_gene: TRBJ2-3
CDR3aa: ASSYSGGGRDTQY

abundance: few
d_gene: TRBD2
v_gene: TRBV7-6
j_gene: TRBJ2-7
CDR3aa: ASSLGGGTTYEQY

abundance: NA
d_gene: NA
v_gene: TRBV2
j_gene: TRBJ1-5
CDR3aa: ASSPTGTGQPQH

abundance: few
d_gene: NA
v_gene: TRBV12-3/TRBV12-4
j_gene: TRBJ1-5
CDR3aa: ASSTERNQPQH

abundance: NA
d_gene: NA
v_gene: TRBV7-9
j_gene: TRBJ2-1
CDR3aa: ASSFPRGERASGEQF

abundance: many
d_gene: NA
v_gene: TRBV13
j_gene: TRBJ2-5
CDR3aa: ASSDLTSQETQY

abundance: NA
d_gene: NA
v_gene: TRBV27
j_gene: TRBJ2-1
CDR3aa: ASSLRTPYQNEQF

abundance: few
d_gene: NA
v_gene: TRBV19
j_gene: TRBJ2-2
CDR3aa: ASSIKRDSSNTGELF

abundance: many
d_gene: NA
v_gene: TRBV7-8
j_gene: TRBJ1-3
CDR3aa: ASSSEGNTIY